These 11 T cell receptor beta chains share one sample of origin, sequenced in a study of T cell responses to AZD1222 COVID-19 vaccine. Assay: immunoSEQ multiplex PCR; the TCRdb copy retains only in-frame clones and omits some. The table has 150,000 or so clones, roughly nine tenths seen once; the top ten hold around 1.4%. The sample here was peripheral blood, taken on day 0 of AZD1222 vaccination. These receptors originate from an adult in good health.

Only a few counts were recorded for this clone. This chain connects TRBV11-2 to TRBJ1-2, with D possibly matching TRBD1 (6 bases). The CDR3 runs 17 residues. V was pared by 4 bases and J by 0 bases, with 18 bases between. Germline CDR1 SGHAT, CDR2 FQNNGV. The DNA for the CDR3 is TGTGCCAGCAGCTCACTTACGCGCAGGGGCCCTAACTATGGCTACACCTTC. This sequence encodes CASSSLTRRGPNYGYTF. Together with reference TRBV11-2 and TRBJ1-2, the CDR3 gives the full variable domain: EAGVAQSPRYKIIEKRQSVAFWCNPISGHATLYWYQQILGQGPKLLIQFQNNGVVDDSQLPKDRFSAERLKGVDSTLKIQPAKLEDSAVYLCASSSLTRRGPNYGYTFGSGTRLTVV.

The rearrangement joins TRBV7-8 to TRBJ1-3; tentatively, D is TRBD1 (5 bases). The CDR3 covers 16 residues. Germline V CDR1 and CDR2: SGHVS, FQNEAQ. V was shortened by 5 bases and J by 1 base, with 15 bases between the two germline ends. The CDR3 DNA is TGTGCCAGCAGCCTCTTGGGGGTGAATTCTGGAAACACCATATATTTT. Translated: CASSLLGVNSGNTIYF.

This sequence joins TRBV11-2 and TRBJ2-5; D possibly corresponds to TRBD1 (5 bases). The V and J ends lost 5 bases and 2 bases respectively, with 12 bases between them. CDR1 is SGHAT and CDR2 is FQNNGV in the germline V gene. The CDR3 length is 14 residues. The DNA for the CDR3 is TGTGCCAGCAGCGCAGGGTTTGGACAAGAGACCCAGTACTTC. It codes for CASSAGFGQETQYF.

The rearrangement joins TRBV30 to TRBJ1-1, with no clear D. In germline, CDR1 is GTSNPN, CDR2 SVGIG (reference sequence). V lost 2 bases to trimming and J lost 0 bases, with 7 bases between them. The CDR3 extends over 13 amino acids. CDR3 sequence: CAWSTVVNTEAFF. As DNA, the CDR3 is TGTGCCTGGAGTACAGTAGTGAACACTGAAGCTTTCTTT.

This clone has just one count. The chain has TRBV19 and TRBJ2-7, with unresolved D. V gave up 4 bases and J gave up 6 bases, with 13 bases separating them. Germline assignment: CDR1 LNHDA and CDR2 SQIVND (reference sequence). CDR3 length: 13 residues. CDR3: CASSTTRDGEQYF. The CDR3 coding sequence is TGTGCCAGTAGTACTACAAGGGATGGCGAGCAGTACTTC.

The chain joins TRBV25-1 to TRBJ2-2; tentatively, D is TRBD1 (6 bases). Germline V gives CDR1 MGHDK, CDR2 SYGVNS. The CDR3 sequence is 17 residues long. V was pared by 5 bases and J by 4 bases, with 20 bases between. CDR3 in DNA: TGTGCCAGCAGTCAGGGGCGAGTTCGGTTAAGCACCGGGGAGCTGTTTTTT. The encoded protein is CASSQGRVRLSTGELFF.

The chain couples TRBV7-6 to TRBJ1-3; D not certain. Germline CDR1 SGHVS, CDR2 FNYEAQ. V was pared by 8 bases and J by 0 bases, with 23 bases between. The CDR3 covers 18 residues. The CDR3 coding sequence is TGTGCCAGCGCCCCTATTGCGATGGCGGGGAACTCTGGAAACACCATATATTTT. It yields the protein CASAPIAMAGNSGNTIYF.

V is TRBV19 and J is TRBJ2-2, with 9 bases lining up with TRBD1. The CDR3 loop spans 15 amino acids. Trimming removed 3 bases from V and 6 bases from J; junction bases left unmatched: 5. Germline loops: CDR1 LNHDA, CDR2 SQIVND (reference sequence). In DNA form, the CDR3 reads TGTGCCAGTAGTATTTCGGGACAGGGCGCCGGGGAGCTGTTTTTT. This encodes CASSISGQGAGELFF.

This sequence joins TRBV27 and TRBJ2-7; 8 bases match TRBD1. Per the germline V gene, CDR1 is MNHEY and CDR2 is SMNVEV (reference sequence). The CDR3 has 15 residues. Losses at the gene ends were 2 bases for V and 0 bases for J; bases not matched to a gene: 3. For the CDR3, the DNA is TGTGCCAGCAGTTTAGACAGGGGTATCTCCTACGAGCAGTACTTC. This sequence encodes CASSLDRGISYEQYF.

The rearrangement links TRBV6-5 to TRBJ1-5; D is uncertain. V was clipped by 2 bases and J by 9 bases, with 11 bases between them. CDR1 is MNHEY, CDR2 SVGAGI, per germline. CDR3 size: 13 residues. The CDR3 DNA reads TGTGCCAGCAGTTACCAATGGGCGGGGCCCCAGCATTTT. Encoded protein: CASSYQWAGPQHF.

This chain joins TRBV2 and TRBJ2-1, with no clear D. V gave up 4 bases and J gave up 6 bases, with 22 bases separating them. The germline gives CDR1 SNHLY, CDR2 FYNNEI. The length of the CDR3 is 17 residues. CDR3: CASSAETPAGLGNEQFF. The CDR3 DNA reads as TGTGCCAGCAGTGCAGAAACTCCTGCCGGGTTGGGCAATGAGCAGTTCTTC.